This T cell receptor (beta chain) was captured in a study of cytomegalovirus exposure and HLA in healthy donors. Study-wide results and caveats: It was reportedly the case that the classifier diagnosed cytomegalovirus status with high specificity and sensitivity. Fewer than 20,000 TCR beta sequences were associated with HLA alleles at 0.05 false discovery rate in a later analysis.

Comments on this clone: Its antigen is undetermined.

The germline V gene has CDR1 SGHRS and CDR2 YFSETQ. The V and J ends lost 3 bases and 5 bases, in that order; junction bases with no gene match: 5. The CDR3 totals 14 residues. Researchers ran the PCR with 60 Vbeta and 13 Jbeta primers. Produced via immunoSEQ multiplex PCR; TCRdb's table is partial and in-frame only. The sample contains under 200,000 clones, around 80% of which appear only once. The sample consisted of PBMCs. The sequence came from a male donor in good health and CMV-seronegative. J is TRBJ2-1 and V is TRBV5-1; the match to TRBD2 covers 7 bases. The CDR3 sequence is CASSSGGDNNEQFF. The CDR3 nucleotides are TGCGCCAGCAGCTCGGGGGGAGACAACAATGAGCAGTTCTTC.